Below are 5 T cell receptor beta chains sequenced from a single sample in a study of blood T cell repertoires in COVID-19. Generated by immunoSEQ multiplex PCR, the TCRdb table keeps only in-frame clones and is missing some. The sample lists 150,000 or so clones; approximately 74% were seen once. Material: peripheral blood. The receptors originated from a woman in her 70s with acute or convalescent COVID-19.

V and J are TRBV19 and TRBJ2-3; 9 bases fit TRBD2. V shed 5 bases and J 2 bases; nucleotides not matched to a gene: 5. This CDR3 is 15 amino acids long. Germline V gene lookup returns CDR1 LNHDA and CDR2 SQIVND (reference sequence). The CDR3 loop is CASSPSGGHTDTQYF. Written as DNA, the CDR3 is TGTGCCAGTAGTCCGAGCGGGGGGCACACAGATACGCAGTATTTT.

The chain recombines TRBV10-3 with TRBJ1-2; 7 nucleotides align to TRBD1. The CDR3 covers 12 residues. The J segment lost 4 bases and the V segment lost 9 bases, leaving 5 bases of the junction unmatched. Germline loops: CDR1 ENHRY, CDR2 SYGVKD. This chain's CDR3 is CAMTQGGYGYTF. DNA for the CDR3: TGTGCCATGACCCAGGGGGGCTATGGCTACACCTTC.

V usage is TRBV27 and J usage is TRBJ2-7; D is unclear. The CDR3 spans 13 residues. The V end lost 3 bases, the J end lost 5 bases, and 11 bases lay between the germline ends. The germline V gene has CDR1 MNHEY and CDR2 SMNVEV (reference sequence). Here the CDR3 reads CASSFPGANEQYF. CDR3 DNA sequence: TGTGCCAGCAGTTTCCCTGGAGCCAACGAGCAGTACTTC.

This clone came up a few times. The genes are TRBV10-3 and TRBJ1-1, with TRBD1 matching 7 bases. The CDR3 contains 13 residues. CDR1 is ENHRY, CDR2 SYGVKD, per germline. Losses at the gene ends were 7 bases for V and 6 bases for J; bases not matched to a gene: 8. The CDR3 coding sequence is TGTGCCATCAAAAAGCAAGGGGGCGCTGAAGCTTTCTTT. This encodes CAIKKQGGAEAFF.

The J gene is TRBJ1-1, the V gene TRBV3-1 (or the pseudogene TRBV3-2), with D perhaps matching TRBD1 (5 bases). This CDR3 has 13 residues. The V end was cut by 2 bases, the J end by 3 bases, with 7 bases between. Germline V gene data show CDR1 as LGHDT and CDR2 as YNNKEL (reference sequence). The CDR3 region has the DNA TGTGCCAGCAGCCAAAGGGGCGACACTGAAGCTTTCTTT. It translates to CASSQRGDTEAFF.